The entry below describes one T cell receptor (beta chain). Its antigen is not known. Amplification used 60 Vbeta primers and 13 Jbeta primers. The method was immunoSEQ multiplex PCR; TCRdb's version includes in-frame clones alone and lacks a portion of them. This sample yields about 94,000 clones, of which approximately 80% are seen a single time; 10% belongs to the top ten. This record belongs to a study of cytomegalovirus exposure and HLA in healthy donors. Study-level findings and limits: Data from an earlier analysis indicated that most TCR beta V segments were productive either about 90% or about 30% of the time.

The CDR3 sequence is 13 residues long. The V and J ends lost 2 bases and 10 bases respectively, with 9 bases between them. Germline V gene sequence: CDR1 MNHEY, CDR2 SMNVEV (reference sequence). This donor's file did not include a recorded CMV serostatus. The material sequenced was PBMCs. The rearrangement joins TRBV27 to TRBJ1-6; the D is unclear. This clonotype was obtained from a human donor in good health. DNA for the CDR3: TGTGCCAGCAGTTTAATCGTGCAGTCACCCCTCCACTTT. This encodes CASSLIVQSPLHF.